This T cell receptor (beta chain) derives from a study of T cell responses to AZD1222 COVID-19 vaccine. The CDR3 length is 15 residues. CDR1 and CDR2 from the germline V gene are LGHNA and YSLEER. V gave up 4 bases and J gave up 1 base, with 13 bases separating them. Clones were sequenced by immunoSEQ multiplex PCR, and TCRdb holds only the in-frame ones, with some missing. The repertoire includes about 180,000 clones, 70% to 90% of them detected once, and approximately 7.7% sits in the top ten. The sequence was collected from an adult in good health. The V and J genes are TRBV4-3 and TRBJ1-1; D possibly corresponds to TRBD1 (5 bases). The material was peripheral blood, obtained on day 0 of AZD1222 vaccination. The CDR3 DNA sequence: TGCGCCAGCAGCCCGAGGGCAGGGACGAACACTGAAGCTTTCTTT. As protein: CASSPRAGTNTEAFF.